This TCR beta chain was obtained from a study of T-cell memory formation after mild COVID-19. This clonotype has a handful of counts. V lost 8 bases, J lost 7 bases, and 9 bases lay in between. Per germline, CDR1 MDHEN and CDR2 SYDVKM. The CDR3 is 11 amino acids. TCRdb processed the 5' RACE reads anew with MiXCR; each CDR3 protein has one entry. The table includes 90,000 to 120,000 distinct CDR3 sequences, about 15% detected once. The chain is built from TRBV28 and TRBJ2-1; unclear D gene. The sequencing input was PBMCs or a T cell subset sorted from them (not recorded which). This TCR was recovered from a young man who had mild COVID-19 (a few samples of this study predate the infection). Cell type and time point are not known. DNA for the CDR3: TGTGCCAGCCAAGCCAATAATGAGCAGTTCTTC. Translated: CASQANNEQFF. The full variable domain, in which reference TRBV28 and TRBJ2-1 provide the parts outside the CDR3, is DVKVTQSSRYLVKRTGEKVFLECVQDMDHENMFWYRQDPGLGLRLIYFSYDVKMKEKGDIPEGYSVSREKKERFSLILESASTNQTSMYLCASQANNEQFFGPGTRLTVL.